The entry below gives a single T cell receptor (beta chain) sequence along with its context. These data are taken from a study of blood T cell repertoires in COVID-19. Study in general: Acute and convalescent COVID-19 specimens originated in the United States, Italy and Spain.

As originally analysed: Reference gene primer amplification in the assay estimated nucleated cell counts. Sequencing used immunoSEQ multiplex PCR; TCRdb keeps in-frame clones, though not all of them. The DNA was the basis for D and trimming; V, J and clone size are from that table. The sample shows over 250,000 clones, approximately 88% of them seen only once. CDR3 size: 14 residues. Looked up from germline, CDR1 is SGDLS and CDR2 is YYNGEE. V was pared by 4 bases and J by 1 base, with 11 bases between. The chain employs TRBV9 and TRBJ1-1; possible D gene TRBD1, 5 bases. The receptor comes from a middle-aged man with acute or convalescent COVID-19. Sequencing was done on a sample of peripheral blood. The CDR3 protein is CASSPRGGNTEAFF. The CDR3 nucleotides are TGTGCCAGCAGCCCCCGGGGGGGGAACACTGAAGCTTTCTTT. Based on the CDR3 plus reference TRBV9 and TRBJ1-1, the full variable domain is DSGVTQTPKHLITATGQRVTLRCSPRSGDLSVYWYQQSLDQGLQFLIQYYNGEERAKGNILERFSAQQFPDLHSELNLSSLELGDSALYFCASSPRGGNTEAFFGQGTRLTVV.